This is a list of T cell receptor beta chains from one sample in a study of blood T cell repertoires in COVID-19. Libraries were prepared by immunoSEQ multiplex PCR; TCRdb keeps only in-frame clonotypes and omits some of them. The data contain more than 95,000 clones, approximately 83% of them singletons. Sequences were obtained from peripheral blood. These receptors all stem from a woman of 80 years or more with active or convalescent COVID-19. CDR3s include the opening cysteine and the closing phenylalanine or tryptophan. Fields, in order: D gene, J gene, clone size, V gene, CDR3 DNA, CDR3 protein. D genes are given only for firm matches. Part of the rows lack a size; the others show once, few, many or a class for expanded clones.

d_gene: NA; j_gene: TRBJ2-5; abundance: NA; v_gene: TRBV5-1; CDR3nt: TGCGCCAGCAGCTCCCCGGGAACTAGAGAGACCCAGTACTTC; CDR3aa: CASSSPGTRETQYF
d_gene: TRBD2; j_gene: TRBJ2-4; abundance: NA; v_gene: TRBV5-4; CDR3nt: TGTGCCAGCAGCCCTACTAGCGGGAGTATCGAAAACATTCAGTACTTC; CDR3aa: CASSPTSGSIENIQYF
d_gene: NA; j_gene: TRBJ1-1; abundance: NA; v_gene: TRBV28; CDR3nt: TGTGCCAGCAGTTTATCTAACACTGAAGCTTTCTTT; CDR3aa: CASSLSNTEAFF
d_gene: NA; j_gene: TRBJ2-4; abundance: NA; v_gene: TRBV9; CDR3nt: TGTGCCAGCAGCGTAGGAAGACCCGGCGGGAAAAACATTCAGTACTTC; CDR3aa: CASSVGRPGGKNIQYF
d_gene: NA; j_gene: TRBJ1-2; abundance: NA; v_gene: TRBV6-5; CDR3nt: TGTGCCAGCAGTAGACTCAGGGGTTACTATGGCTACACCTTC; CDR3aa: CASSRLRGYYGYTF
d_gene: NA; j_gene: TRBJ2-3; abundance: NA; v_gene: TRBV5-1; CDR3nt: TGCGCCAGCAGCCTTATGGGTGGGAGCGCAGATACGCAGTATTTT; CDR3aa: CASSLMGGSADTQYF
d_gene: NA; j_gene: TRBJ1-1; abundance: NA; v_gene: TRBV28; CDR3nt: TGTGCCAGCGGGACACGGGAAGCTTTCTTT; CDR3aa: CASGTREAFF
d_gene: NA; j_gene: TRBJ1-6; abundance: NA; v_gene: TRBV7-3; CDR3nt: TGTGCCAGCAGCTCCAATAATTCACCCCTCCACTTT; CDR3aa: CASSSNNSPLHF
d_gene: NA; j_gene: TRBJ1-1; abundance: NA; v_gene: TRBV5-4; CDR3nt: TGTGCCAGCAGCGGTTTACAGGGCCGGGGGAACACTGAAGCTTTCTTT; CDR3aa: CASSGLQGRGNTEAFF
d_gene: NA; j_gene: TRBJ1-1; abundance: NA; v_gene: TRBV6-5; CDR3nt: TGTGCCAGCACCCGGGGGGGGGCGATAACTGAAGCTTTCTTT; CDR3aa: CASTRGGAITEAFF
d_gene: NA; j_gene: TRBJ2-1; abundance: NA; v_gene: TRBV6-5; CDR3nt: TGTGCCAGCAGTATGGGGGGATCCTCCTACAATGAGCAGTTCTTC; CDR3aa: CASSMGGSSYNEQFF
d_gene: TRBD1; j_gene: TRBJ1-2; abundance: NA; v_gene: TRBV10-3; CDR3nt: TGTGCCATCAGTGACTCCGGGACAGGGAGCAACTATGGCTACACCTTC; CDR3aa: CAISDSGTGSNYGYTF
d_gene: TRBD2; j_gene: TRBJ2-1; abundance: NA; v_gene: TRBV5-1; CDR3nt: TGCGCCAGCAGCTCCGTGGGTCCGGGGGGGCCTAATGAGCAGTTCTTC; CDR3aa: CASSSVGPGGPNEQFF
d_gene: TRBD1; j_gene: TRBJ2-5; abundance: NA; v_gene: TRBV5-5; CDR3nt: TGTGCCAGCGTTCTTCCCGGGACAGGGCCAGAGACCCAGTACTTC; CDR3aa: CASVLPGTGPETQYF
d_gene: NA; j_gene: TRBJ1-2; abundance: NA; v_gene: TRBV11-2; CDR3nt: TGTGCCAGCAGCTTAGTAGTGGGTAGCTATACTGGCTACACCTTC; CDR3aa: CASSLVVGSYTGYTF
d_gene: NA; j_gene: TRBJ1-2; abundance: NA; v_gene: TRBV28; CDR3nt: TGTGCCAGCAGTTCACCCGAGGGGGTCTATGGCTACACCTTC; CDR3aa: CASSSPEGVYGYTF
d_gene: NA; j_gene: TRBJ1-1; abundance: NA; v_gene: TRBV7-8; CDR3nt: TGTGCCAGCAGCGATCAGGGTGGGTTCACTGAAGCTTTCTTT; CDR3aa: CASSDQGGFTEAFF
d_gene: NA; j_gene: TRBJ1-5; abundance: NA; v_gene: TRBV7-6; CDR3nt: TGTGCCAGCAGCTTAGGATCCCAGGTCAATCAGCCCCAGCATTTT; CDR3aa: CASSLGSQVNQPQHF
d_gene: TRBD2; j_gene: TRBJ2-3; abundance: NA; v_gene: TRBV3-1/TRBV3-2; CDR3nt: TGTGCCAGCAGCCCTTTGGGGGGGAGGGTGGCAGATACGCAGTATTTT; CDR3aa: CASSPLGGRVADTQYF
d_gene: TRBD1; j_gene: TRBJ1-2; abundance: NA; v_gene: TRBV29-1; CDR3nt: TGCAGCGTCCTGACAGGGTTCGATGGCTACACCTTC; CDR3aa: CSVLTGFDGYTF
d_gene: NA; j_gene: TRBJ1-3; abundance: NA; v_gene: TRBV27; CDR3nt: TGTGCCAGCAGTTTATTTGGCCGGGAGGGAAACACCATATATTTT; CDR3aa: CASSLFGREGNTIYF
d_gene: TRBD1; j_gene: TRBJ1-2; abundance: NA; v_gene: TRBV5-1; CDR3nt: TGCGCCAGCAGCCCAAAGACAGGGACAAACTATGGCTACACCTTC; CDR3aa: CASSPKTGTNYGYTF
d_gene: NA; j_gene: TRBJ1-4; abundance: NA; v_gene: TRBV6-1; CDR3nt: TGTGCCAGCAGTGAAGTGGGGCAGGTAGGAAGTGAAAAACTGTTTTTT; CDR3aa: CASSEVGQVGSEKLFF
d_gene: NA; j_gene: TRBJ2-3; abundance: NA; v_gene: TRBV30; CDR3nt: TGTGCCTGGAGTGGACTTACCACAGATACGCAGTATTTT; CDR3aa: CAWSGLTTDTQYF
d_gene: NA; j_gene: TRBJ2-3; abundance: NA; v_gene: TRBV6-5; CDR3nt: TGTGCCAGCAGTTTGAACTGGAGCACAGATACGCAGTATTTT; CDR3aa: CASSLNWSTDTQYF
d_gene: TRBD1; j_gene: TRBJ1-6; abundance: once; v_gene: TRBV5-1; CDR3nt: TGCGCCAGCAGCTCCGCCTCAACAGGGGTTAATTCACCCCTCCACTTT; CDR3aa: CASSSASTGVNSPLHF
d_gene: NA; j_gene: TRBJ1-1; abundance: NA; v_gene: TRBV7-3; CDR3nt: TGTGCCAGCTCTTCCTTGAGCGCTCACACTGAAGCTTTCTTT; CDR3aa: CASSSLSAHTEAFF
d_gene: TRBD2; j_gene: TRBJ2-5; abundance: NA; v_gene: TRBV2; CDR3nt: TGTGCCAGCAGTGAATCTAGCGGCCAAGCAGAGACCCAGTACTTC; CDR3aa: CASSESSGQAETQYF
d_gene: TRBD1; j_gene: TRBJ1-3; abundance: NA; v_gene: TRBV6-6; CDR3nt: TGTGCCAGCAGTTTGACAGGGGGGTCTGGAAACACCATATATTTT; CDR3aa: CASSLTGGSGNTIYF
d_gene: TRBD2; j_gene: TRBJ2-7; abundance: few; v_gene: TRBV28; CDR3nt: TGTGCCAGCAGTTCCGTGGGACTAGCGGGGGTCGAGCAGTACTTC; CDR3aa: CASSSVGLAGVEQYF
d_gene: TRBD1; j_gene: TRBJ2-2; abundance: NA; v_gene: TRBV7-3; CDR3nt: TGTGCCAGCAGCTTAAACGGACAGGCTAACACCGGGGAGCTGTTTTTT; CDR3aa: CASSLNGQANTGELFF
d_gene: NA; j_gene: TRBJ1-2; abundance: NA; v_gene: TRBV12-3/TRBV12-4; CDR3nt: TGTGCCAGCAGTTTCCCCGCTAACTATGGCTACACCTTC; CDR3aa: CASSFPANYGYTF
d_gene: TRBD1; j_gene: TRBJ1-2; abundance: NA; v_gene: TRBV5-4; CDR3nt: TGTGCCAGCAGGGGGCCGGGACAGGGGAATGGCTACACCTTC; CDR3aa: CASRGPGQGNGYTF
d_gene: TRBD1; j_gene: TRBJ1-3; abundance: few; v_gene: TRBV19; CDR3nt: TGTGCCAGTAGCAAAGCAGGGACAGGGCGGTGTGAGGGGGATTTT; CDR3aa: CASSKAGTGRCEGDF
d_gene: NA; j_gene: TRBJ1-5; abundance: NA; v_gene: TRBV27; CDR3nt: TGTGCCAGCAGTCTCCGGGCGGGGCCTTTGTGGCCCCAGCATTTT; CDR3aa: CASSLRAGPLWPQHF
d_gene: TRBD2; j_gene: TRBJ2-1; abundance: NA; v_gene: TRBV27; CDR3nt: TGTGCCAGCAGTGGGGGAGGGTTTCGGGTCAATGAGCAGTTCTTC; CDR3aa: CASSGGGFRVNEQFF
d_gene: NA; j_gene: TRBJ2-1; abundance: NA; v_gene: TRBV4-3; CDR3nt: TGCGCCAGCAGCCAGAGATGGGTGGCGGAGTTCTACAATGAGCAGTTCTTC; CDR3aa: CASSQRWVAEFYNEQFF
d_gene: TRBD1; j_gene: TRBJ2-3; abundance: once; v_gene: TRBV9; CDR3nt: TGTGCCAGCAGTCACGAAGGAGGGACAGGCACAAGCACAGATACGCAGTATTTT; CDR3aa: CASSHEGGTGTSTDTQYF
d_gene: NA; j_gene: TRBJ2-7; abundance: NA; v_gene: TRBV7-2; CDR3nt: TGTGCCAGCAGCCCCCAAATGTACGAGCAGTACTTC; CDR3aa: CASSPQMYEQYF
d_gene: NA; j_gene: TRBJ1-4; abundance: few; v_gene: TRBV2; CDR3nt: TGTGCCACCAAAGTAGGGGTCCCAAATGAAAAACTGTTTTTT; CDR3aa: CATKVGVPNEKLFF
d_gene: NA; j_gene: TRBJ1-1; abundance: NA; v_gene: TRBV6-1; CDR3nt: TGTGCCAGCAGTGAATCGGTGAACACTGAAGCTTTCTTT; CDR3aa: CASSESVNTEAFF
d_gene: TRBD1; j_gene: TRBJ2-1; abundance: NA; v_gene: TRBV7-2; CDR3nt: TGTGCCAGCAGCCCGGACAGGGGGCGGTTTGAGCAGTTCTTC; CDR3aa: CASSPDRGRFEQFF
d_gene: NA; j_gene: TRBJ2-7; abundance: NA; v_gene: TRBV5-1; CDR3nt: TGCGCCAGCAGCGGGGGACTCTTATCCTACGAGCAGTACTTC; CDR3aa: CASSGGLLSYEQYF
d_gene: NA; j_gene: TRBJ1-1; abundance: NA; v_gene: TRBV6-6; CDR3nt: TGTGCCAGCAGTTACGCCCACATGAACACTGAAGCTTTCTTT; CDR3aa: CASSYAHMNTEAFF
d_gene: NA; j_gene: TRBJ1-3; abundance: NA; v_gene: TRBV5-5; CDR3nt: TGTGCCAGCAGCCGGCAGGGGACCCCCACTGGAAACACCATATATTTT; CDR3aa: CASSRQGTPTGNTIYF
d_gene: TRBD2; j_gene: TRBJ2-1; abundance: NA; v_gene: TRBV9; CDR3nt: TGTGCCAGCGGACTAGCGGGCGACCGGTCCTACAATGAGCAGTTCTTC; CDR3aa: CASGLAGDRSYNEQFF
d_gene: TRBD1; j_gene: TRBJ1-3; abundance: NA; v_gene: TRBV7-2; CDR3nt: TGTGCCAGCAGCTTGGGCCAGGGGGCGGGAAACACCATATATTTT; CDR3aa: CASSLGQGAGNTIYF